The sequence of this T cell receptor beta chain was determined in a study of patients and donors after allogeneic stem cell transplantation. The V gene end was trimmed by 4 bases and the J gene end by 2 bases; junction bases not matched to a gene: 7. Germline CDR1 and CDR2: MNHNS and SASEGT. The length of the CDR3 is 15 residues. TCRdb itself ran the RT-PCR reads through MiXCR, one entry per CDR3 protein. The sample gives hundreds of thousands of distinct CDR3 sequences, 13% to 15% of which show up once; more than 9% is in the top ten. Sequencing input: blood, either unsorted or a sorted T cell fraction (not recorded which). The V gene is TRBV6-1, the J gene TRBJ2-5, with 7 bases aligning to TRBD2. The TCR originated in a human donor who was either an allogeneic HSCT recipient or a stem cell or donor lymphocyte infusion donor (not recorded which). It is not recorded whose cells these are; they may come from a transplant donor. The CDR3 DNA reads as TGTGCCAGCAGTGGGAAGGTAGCGGGTCAAGAGACCCAGTACTTC. Protein: CASSGKVAGQETQYF.